This TCR beta chain came from a study of T cells after yellow fever vaccination. The CDR3 spans 14 residues. The ends were cut back, 4 bases at V and 4 bases at J, with 13 bases in the middle. The germline CDR1 and CDR2 sequences are SGHRS and YFSETQ. TCRdb analysed the 5' RACE reads with MiXCR anew, one entry per CDR3 protein. In the table there are just under 85,000 distinct CDR3 sequences, more than 10% of which are singletons. Material: CD8+ T cells not binding an NS4B(214-222) dextramer, sorted from PBMCs, obtained about 21 days after the first yellow fever vaccination. This TCR was recovered from a man aged 18 to 29 who received the YFV17D yellow fever vaccine. The rearrangement links TRBV5-1 to TRBJ2-3; the D is unclear. The chain's CDR3 is CASSHSNSADTQYF. The CDR3 coding sequence is TGCGCCAGCAGCCATAGTAATTCTGCAGATACGCAGTATTTT. Filled out from reference TRBV5-1 and TRBJ2-3, the complete variable domain reads KAGVTQTPRYLIKTRGQQVTLSCSPISGHRSVSWYQQTPGQGLQFLFEYFSETQRNKGNFPGRFSGRQFSNSRSEMNVSTLELGDSALYLCASSHSNSADTQYFGPGTRLTVL.